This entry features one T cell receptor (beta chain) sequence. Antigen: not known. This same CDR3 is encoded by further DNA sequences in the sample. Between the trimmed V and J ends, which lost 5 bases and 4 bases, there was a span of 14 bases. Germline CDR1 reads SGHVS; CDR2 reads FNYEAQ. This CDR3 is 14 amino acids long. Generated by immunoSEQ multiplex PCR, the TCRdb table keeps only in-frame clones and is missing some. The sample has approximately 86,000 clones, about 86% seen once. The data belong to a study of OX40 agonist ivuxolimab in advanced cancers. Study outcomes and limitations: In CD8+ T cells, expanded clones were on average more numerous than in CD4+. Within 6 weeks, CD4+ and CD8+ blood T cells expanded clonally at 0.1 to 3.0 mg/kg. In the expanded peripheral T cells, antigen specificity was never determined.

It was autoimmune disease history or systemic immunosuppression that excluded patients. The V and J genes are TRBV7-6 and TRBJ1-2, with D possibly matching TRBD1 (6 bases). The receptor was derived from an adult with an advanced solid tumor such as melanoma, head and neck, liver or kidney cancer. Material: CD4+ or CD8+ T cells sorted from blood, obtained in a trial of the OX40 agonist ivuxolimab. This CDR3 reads CASSPAGGGYGYTF. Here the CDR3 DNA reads TGTGCCAGCAGCCCCGCCGGAGGGGGCTATGGCTACACCTTC.